These T cell receptor beta chains were read from a single sample in a study of blood T cell repertoires in COVID-19. Profiled with immunoSEQ multiplex PCR; TCRdb holds only in-frame clones, not every one. The sample gives 150,000 or so clones, 65% to 90% of which show up once; around 10% is in the top ten. Sequenced input: peripheral blood. The receptor source for this set is a woman aged 60-75 years with COVID-19, enrolled during active disease. CDR3s include the opening cysteine and the closing phenylalanine or tryptophan.

V	J	CDR3
TRBV12-3/TRBV12-4	TRBJ2-1	CASSSNNEQFF
TRBV5-4	TRBJ1-4	CASSRQGGTVTNEKLFF
TRBV27	TRBJ1-1	CASSLMSVGRENTEAFF
TRBV5-1	TRBJ1-2	CASRLADRIDGYTF
TRBV7-9	TRBJ2-3	CASSLGAVREATTQYF
TRBV7-6	TRBJ1-1	CASSSTGTNTEAFF
TRBV19	TRBJ1-1	CASSIVSSRGTEAFF
TRBV5-1	TRBJ1-2	CASSLETANYGYTF
TRBV12-3/TRBV12-4	TRBJ2-2	CASSRLLTGELFF
TRBV15	TRBJ2-1	CATSRGQGDSYNEQFF
TRBV2	TRBJ1-4	CASKLATGVGEKLFF
TRBV19	TRBJ1-5	CASSENRGGNQPQHF
TRBV19	TRBJ2-5	CASSPLTGGFLGGETQYF
TRBV18	TRBJ2-1	CASSPQRTGASGYNEQFF
TRBV6-5	TRBJ2-1	CASREGLADNEQFF
TRBV7-9	TRBJ1-6	CASSFYKSSGKVDSPLHF
TRBV9	TRBJ2-2	CASSVAMAGGPGGELFF
TRBV7-2	TRBJ1-1	CASSLSRGNEAFF
TRBV18	TRBJ1-6	CASSPVTENSPLHF
TRBV6-5	TRBJ2-3	CASSLRETDTQYF
TRBV7-8	TRBJ2-7	CASSLAVPGTSGRGRDEQYF
TRBV18	TRBJ1-4	CASSPPGPGMGNEKLFF
TRBV20-1	TRBJ1-1	CSASGETGLPEAFF
TRBV6-2/TRBV6-3	TRBJ2-3	CASSSPPLLAVGGNTQYF
TRBV11-2	TRBJ2-5	CASSTGETQYF
TRBV9	TRBJ2-5	CASSVQTGAETQYF
TRBV18	TRBJ2-3	CASSPSGRASNTQYF
TRBV7-2	TRBJ1-2	CASSSRRQYGYTF
TRBV11-3	TRBJ2-5	CASSSSGGASQETQYF
TRBV9	TRBJ2-7	CASSEEREGRYEQYF
TRBV2	TRBJ2-4	CASTIAGVGNIQYF
TRBV6-5	TRBJ1-4	CASTRGGRGNEKLFF
TRBV2	TRBJ1-3	CASSEGRSSGNTIYF
TRBV5-1	TRBJ1-1	CASRAAWNVGGDTEAFF
TRBV7-2	TRBJ2-1	CASSSDPSGNEQFF
TRBV19	TRBJ1-2	CASSILGGFYGYTF
TRBV6-5	TRBJ1-1	CASSLQGATEAFF
TRBV6-5	TRBJ1-1	CASAVSNTEAFF
TRBV10-3	TRBJ2-1	CAISDPTSGRTYNEQFF
TRBV2	TRBJ2-7	CASSEALRAIAYEQYF
TRBV25-1	TRBJ1-6	CASSATGVYNSPLHF
TRBV19	TRBJ1-2	CASGDRGFYGYTF
TRBV3-1/TRBV3-2	TRBJ2-6	CASSQHGVAGANVLTF
TRBV3-1/TRBV3-2	TRBJ2-3	CASSTLGQGAVNTQYF
TRBV6-5	TRBJ1-5	CACGQPNQPQHF
TRBV2	TRBJ1-5	CASRAISGPNQPQHF
TRBV5-5	TRBJ1-1	CASSLSTMNTEAFF
TRBV25-1	TRBJ2-5	CASSEYRGGRETQYF
TRBV7-2	TRBJ1-1	CASSSQGAQRGTEAFF
TRBV20-1	TRBJ1-1	CSASSPVMNTEAFF
TRBV19	TRBJ2-1	CASSMADYYNEQFF